What follows describes a single T cell receptor beta chain. This sample was included in a study of OX40 agonist ivuxolimab in advanced cancers. Libraries were prepared by immunoSEQ multiplex PCR; TCRdb keeps only in-frame clonotypes and omits some of them. This sample has 67,000 or so clones, with about 88% found just once. Germline CDR1 and CDR2: MNHGY and SVAAGI. The trim removed 3 bases at V and 9 bases at J, leaving 6 bases unmatched. The CDR3 has 14 residues. This TCR came from an adult with an advanced solid tumor such as melanoma, head and neck, liver or kidney cancer. The sequences come from CD4+ or CD8+ T cells sorted from blood, collected in a trial of the OX40 agonist ivuxolimab. V is TRBV6-9 and J is TRBJ2-1; TRBD2 agrees at 9 bases. The CDR3 reads CASSYKREVPEQFF. The CDR3 nucleotides are TGTGCCAGCAGTTACAAGCGGGAGGTTCCTGAGCAGTTCTTC.